These T cell receptor beta chains were read from a single sample in a study of blood T cell repertoires in COVID-19. TCRdb's table, derived via immunoSEQ multiplex PCR, lists solely in-frame clones and lacks some. The table has 250,000 to 350,000 clones, roughly 88% seen once. The sample was peripheral blood. These receptors all stem from a woman between 25 and 40 years old with active or convalescent COVID-19. Both conserved end residues are trimmed from each CDR3. D genes are given only for firm matches.

CDR3 protein: ASSFLIGTEAF
V gene: TRBV12-3/TRBV12-4
J gene: TRBJ1-1
D gene: -

CDR3 protein: ASSSTGTRLVADTQY
V gene: TRBV9
J gene: TRBJ2-3
D gene: TRBD2

CDR3 protein: ATRDTEGYT
V gene: TRBV5-1
J gene: TRBJ1-2
D gene: -

CDR3 protein: ASSIRDTQY
V gene: TRBV19
J gene: TRBJ2-3
D gene: -

CDR3 protein: ASSSRYEKLF
V gene: TRBV28
J gene: TRBJ1-4
D gene: -

CDR3 protein: ASSYGLAQHLYEQY
V gene: TRBV6-2/TRBV6-3
J gene: TRBJ2-7
D gene: TRBD2

CDR3 protein: ASSQGASGGEETQY
V gene: TRBV3-1/TRBV3-2
J gene: TRBJ2-5
D gene: TRBD2

CDR3 protein: ATSTDRATEAF
V gene: TRBV15
J gene: TRBJ1-1
D gene: TRBD1

CDR3 protein: ASSLGTAATNEKLF
V gene: TRBV18
J gene: TRBJ1-4
D gene: TRBD1

CDR3 protein: ASSSDRGNSPLH
V gene: TRBV5-1
J gene: TRBJ1-6
D gene: TRBD1

CDR3 protein: ASSLEQGGTDTQY
V gene: TRBV7-2
J gene: TRBJ2-3
D gene: TRBD1

CDR3 protein: AWSSGTDTQY
V gene: TRBV30
J gene: TRBJ2-3
D gene: -

CDR3 protein: ASSSGQGAPNTEAF
V gene: TRBV5-4
J gene: TRBJ1-1
D gene: TRBD1

CDR3 protein: SVDPTTNNEQF
V gene: TRBV29-1
J gene: TRBJ2-1
D gene: -

CDR3 protein: ASNPGQLETQY
V gene: TRBV6-5
J gene: TRBJ2-5
D gene: -

CDR3 protein: ATRRTANSPLH
V gene: TRBV24-1
J gene: TRBJ1-6
D gene: -

CDR3 protein: ASSPGGGRGVF
V gene: TRBV27
J gene: TRBJ1-1
D gene: -

CDR3 protein: ASSFRGADGYT
V gene: TRBV28
J gene: TRBJ1-2
D gene: -

CDR3 protein: ASSHDAVQGNTEAF
V gene: TRBV3-1/TRBV3-2
J gene: TRBJ1-1
D gene: -

CDR3 protein: SASGRTEAF
V gene: TRBV20-1
J gene: TRBJ1-1
D gene: -

CDR3 protein: ATSRDNTAGNTEAF
V gene: TRBV15
J gene: TRBJ1-1
D gene: -

CDR3 protein: ASSDGRGGPANEQF
V gene: TRBV6-4
J gene: TRBJ2-1
D gene: TRBD2

CDR3 protein: ASSSAIIAGGRDEQF
V gene: TRBV5-1
J gene: TRBJ2-1
D gene: TRBD2

CDR3 protein: ASSLGQGASHGYT
V gene: TRBV5-1
J gene: TRBJ1-2
D gene: TRBD1

CDR3 protein: ASSKTGGSSPLH
V gene: TRBV6-2/TRBV6-3
J gene: TRBJ1-6
D gene: TRBD1

CDR3 protein: ASSPPSGLGTEAF
V gene: TRBV18
J gene: TRBJ1-1
D gene: -

CDR3 protein: AGSLSTGGSYNSPLH
V gene: TRBV27
J gene: TRBJ1-6
D gene: TRBD1

CDR3 protein: ASRTTFPPYEQY
V gene: TRBV19
J gene: TRBJ2-7
D gene: -

CDR3 protein: ASSYAHGKNSPLH
V gene: TRBV6-5
J gene: TRBJ1-6
D gene: -

CDR3 protein: ASSPRQGFEHTEAF
V gene: TRBV18
J gene: TRBJ1-1
D gene: -

CDR3 protein: ASSGGTGYAEAF
V gene: TRBV28
J gene: TRBJ1-1
D gene: TRBD1

CDR3 protein: ASSLSGANVLT
V gene: TRBV27
J gene: TRBJ2-6
D gene: -